This entry lists 13 T cell receptor beta chains sequenced from one sample in a study of human T cells and chemical hapten exposure. Each CDR3 protein gets one entry after TCRdb re-called the RACE reads with MiXCR. The repertoire consists of 95,000 to 150,000 distinct CDR3 sequences, with 10% to 12% occurring once and the leading ten covering more than 2%. Time point defined: patch test 3, about 24 weeks after DPC sensitization. The treatment here: therapeutic diphenylcyclopropenone sensitization with weekly scalp DPC. The sample was whole blood, taken in connection with sensitization to the hapten diphenylcyclopropenone (DPC). The source of these receptors is a woman aged 45-59 years with alopecia areata. Some clones in this sample may be carry-over from other donors' samples.

The chain employs TRBV3-1 and TRBJ2-4; either TRBD1 or TRBD2 may fit D (6 bases each). CDR3 length equals 14 residues. Germline CDR1 and CDR2: LGHDT and YNNKEL (reference sequence). The V end lost 3 bases, the J end lost 8 bases, and 14 bases lay between the germline ends. The CDR3 DNA reads as TGTGCCAGCAGCCAGGACAGTGGAGGGGACATTCAGTACTTC. This gives the protein CASSQDSGGDIQYF.

This clonotype was counted between two and nine times. This chain connects TRBV6-6 to TRBJ1-1; perhaps TRBD1 as D (5 bases). The CDR3 runs 12 residues. The germline V and J ends were trimmed by 6 bases and 7 bases, with 12 bases remaining between them. Germline V CDR1 and CDR2: MNHNY, SVGAGI (reference sequence). The CDR3 coding sequence is TGTGCCAGCAGCCTGGGGGAGCTTGAAGCTTTCTTT. This translates into CASSLGELEAFF.

The genes are TRBV3-1 and TRBJ2-2, with D hard to call. Germline CDR1 reads LGHDT; CDR2 reads YNNKEL (reference sequence). The ends were cut back, 8 bases at V and 6 bases at J, with 7 bases in the middle. The CDR3 runs 11 residues. In DNA, the CDR3 is TGTGCCAGCGAAGAGCCCGGGGAGCTGTTTTTT. Translated: CASEEPGELFF. The complete variable domain, with remaining parts taken from reference TRBV3-1 and TRBJ2-2, reads DTAVSQTPKYLVTQMGNDKSIKCEQNLGHDTMYWYKQDSKKFLKIMFSYNNKELIINETVPNRFSPKSPDKAHLNLHINSLELGDSAVYFCASEEPGELFFGEGSRLTVL.

On this clonotype itself: A read error may produce the germline difference seen at one junction end. This chain joins TRBV24-1 and TRBJ2-3; 7 positions match TRBD2. The germline gives CDR1 KGHDR, CDR2 SFDVKD. This CDR3 has 15 amino acids. As DNA, the CDR3 is TGTGCCGCCAGTGATCGGGGGGACGGCACAGATACGCAGTATTTT. It codes for CAASDRGDGTDTQYF.

A few counts support this clonotype. The chain is built from TRBV3-1 and TRBJ1-1; D gene unclear. The CDR3 runs to 13 residues. The germline V gene has CDR1 LGHDT and CDR2 YNNKEL (reference sequence). Trimming left V 1 base short and J 4 bases short, with 7 bases between. The CDR3 coding sequence is TGTGCCAGCAGCCAAGTGCGGGGCACTGAAGCTTTCTTT. Translated, it gives CASSQVRGTEAFF.

This clonotype has at least ten counts. J is TRBJ2-1 and V is TRBV29-1; tentatively, D is TRBD1 (5 bases). This CDR3 comprises 12 residues. Germline assignment: CDR1 SQVTM and CDR2 ANQGSEA. Trimming removed 6 bases from V and 5 bases from J, with 11 bases in between. The CDR3 loop is CSVDRWDNEQFF. CDR3 coding DNA: TGCAGCGTCGACAGATGGGACAATGAGCAGTTCTTC.

This clonotype has at least ten counts. The CDR3 loop reads CASSIFRGQYSNEQFF. DNA for the CDR3: TGTGCCAGCAGTATCTTCCGGGGGCAGTACAGCAATGAGCAGTTCTTC. V gene TRBV28 combines with J gene TRBJ2-1; tentatively, D is TRBD1 or TRBD2 (6 bases each). Trimming left V 5 bases short and J 6 bases short, with 20 bases between. CDR1 and CDR2 from the germline V gene are MDHEN and SYDVKM. The CDR3 has 16 amino acids.

The V gene is TRBV28, the J gene TRBJ2-1; D is possibly TRBD1 (6 bases). V shed 9 bases and J shed 5 bases, with 11 bases lying between them. CDR3 length: 12 amino acids. The germline V gene has CDR1 MDHEN and CDR2 SYDVKM. CDR3 sequence reads: CASFHRDNEQFF. The CDR3, as DNA: TGTGCCAGTTTCCACAGGGACAATGAGCAGTTCTTC. The full variable domain, in which reference TRBV28 and TRBJ2-1 provide the parts outside the CDR3, is DVKVTQSSRYLVKRTGEKVFLECVQDMDHENMFWYRQDPGLGLRLIYFSYDVKMKEKGDIPEGYSVSREKKERFSLILESASTNQTSMYLCASFHRDNEQFFGPGTRLTVL.

The genes are TRBV7-2 and TRBJ2-1, with TRBD2 matching 10 bases. The junction had 6 bases not matched to a gene; V was cut back by 4 bases and J by 9 bases. The CDR3 has 14 amino acids. Germline V gene lookup returns CDR1 SGHTA and CDR2 FQGNSA. CDR3 in amino acids: CASSYSGGPSEQFF. Written as DNA, the CDR3 is TGTGCCAGCAGCTATAGCGGGGGGCCGAGTGAGCAGTTCTTC.

This clonotype occurred a few times. The CDR3 reads CASSLLQESGNTIYF. In DNA, the CDR3 is TGTGCCAGCAGTTTACTCCAGGAGTCTGGAAACACCATATATTTT. The chain uses TRBV12-3 or TRBV12-4 and TRBJ1-3; no definite D call. V lost 2 bases to trimming and J lost 1 base, with 9 bases between them. CDR3 length equals 15 residues.

The J gene is TRBJ1-5, the V gene TRBV6-1, with a weak D call TRBD1 (5 bases). V was shortened by 3 bases and J by 1 base, with 10 bases between the two germline ends. Germline lookup yields CDR1 MNHNS and CDR2 SASEGT. The CDR3 has 15 residues. CDR3 protein: CASSEGGWSNQPQHF. CDR3 DNA: TGTGCCAGCAGTGAGGGGGGTTGGAGCAATCAGCCCCAGCATTTT.

This clonotype appeared a few times. V is TRBV28 and J is TRBJ1-3; D is possibly TRBD1 (6 bases). The germline V gene encodes CDR1 MDHEN and CDR2 SYDVKM. The V gene lost 3 bases and the J gene lost 7 bases, with 13 bases spanning the gap. The CDR3 loop spans 14 amino acids. CDR3 nucleotide sequence: TGTGCCAGCAGTTTCCTTCACAGGGCGAACACCATATATTTT. This gives the protein CASSFLHRANTIYF.

The genes are TRBV5-5 and TRBJ2-3; D unclear. V was cut by 2 bases and J by 8 bases, with 18 bases left in between. Germline V CDR1 and CDR2: SGHKS, YYEKEE (reference sequence). This CDR3 has 15 residues. The CDR3 DNA is TGTGCCAGCAGCTTTTCTTCTGACGTGTTGGTTACGCAGTATTTT. It encodes CASSFSSDVLVTQYF.